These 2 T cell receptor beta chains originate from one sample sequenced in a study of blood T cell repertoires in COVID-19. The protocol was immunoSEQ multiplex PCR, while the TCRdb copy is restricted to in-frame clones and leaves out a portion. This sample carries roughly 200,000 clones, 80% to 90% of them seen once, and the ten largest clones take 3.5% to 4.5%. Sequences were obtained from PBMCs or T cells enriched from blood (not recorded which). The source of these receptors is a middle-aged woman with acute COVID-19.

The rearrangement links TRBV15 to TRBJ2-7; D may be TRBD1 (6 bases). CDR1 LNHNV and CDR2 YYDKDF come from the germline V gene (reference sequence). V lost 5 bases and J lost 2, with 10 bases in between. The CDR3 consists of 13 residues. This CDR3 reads CATSRQVAYEQYF. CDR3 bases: TGTGCCACCAGCCGACAGGTTGCCTACGAGCAGTACTTC.

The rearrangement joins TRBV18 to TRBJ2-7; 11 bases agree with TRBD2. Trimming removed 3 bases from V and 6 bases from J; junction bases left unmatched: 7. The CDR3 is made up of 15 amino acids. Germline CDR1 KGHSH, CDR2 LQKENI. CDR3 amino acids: CASSPGLAVGGEQYF. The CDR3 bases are TGTGCCAGCTCACCGGGACTAGCGGTGGGGGGCGAGCAGTACTTC.